These 18 T cell receptor beta chains came from one sample sequenced in a study of T-cell reconstitution after alpha-beta-depleted transplantation in children (dated by TCRdb to about 2016). Interpreted using the paper, the treatment or condition label stands for: allogeneic hematopoietic cell transplantation with graft depleted of TCRalphabeta T cells and CD19 B cells. Receptor amplification or capture employed PCR. Sequencing was carried out with an Illumina HiSeq 2500. To normalize quantification of the TCRbeta repertoire, the TCR libraries were built with molecular barcoding that relied on unique molecular identifiers. The public reads were quality trimmed at Q25 with fastp and then assembled into clones with MiXCR by TCRdb, keeping productive beta chains. Records with the same CDR3 protein are collapsed into one entry carrying the most frequent genes and DNA. The sample table contains around 580,000 distinct CDR3 sequences; only one count was recorded for 23% of them. The ten largest clones add up to roughly 13% of the sample.

Specimen: PBMCs, mostly from graft donor cells, collected 360 days after TCRalphabeta/CD19-depleted stem cell transplant. These receptors were taken from a boy younger than two who had a stem cell transplant for acute myeloid leukemia, so the T cells may come from the graft donor.

This clonotype occurred many times. The rearrangement joins TRBV20-1 to TRBJ2-7; D is possibly TRBD1 or TRBD2 (6 bases each). CDR1 is DFQATT, CDR2 SNEGSKA, per germline (reference sequence). V was cut by 0 bases and J by 5 bases, with 23 bases left in between. CDR3 length: 17 amino acids. The chain's CDR3 is CSARDLGRGGPIHEQYV. CDR3 coding DNA: TGCAGTGCTAGAGATCTCGGCAGGGGAGGACCCATTCACGAGCAGTACGTC.

This clonotype has a handful of counts. The V gene is TRBV7-2, the J gene TRBJ2-7; D might be TRBD1 (7 bases). Germline loops: CDR1 SGHTA, CDR2 FQGNSA. V was pared by 5 bases and J by 4 bases, with 21 bases between. The CDR3 length is 16 residues. The CDR3 loop reads CASSPLGGAGKYEQYF. In DNA form, the CDR3 reads TGTGCCAGCAGCCCCTTAGGGGGCGCGGGGAAATACGAGCAGTACTTC.

In this sample, this clonotype turned up a few times. The chain links TRBV18 to TRBJ2-7; 8 bases are a match to TRBD1. This CDR3 is 16 amino acids long. CDR1 KGHSH and CDR2 LQKENI come from the germline V gene. V trimming: 3 bases; J trimming: 2 bases; junction bases outside the gene matches: 9. This CDR3 reads CASSPSGARGPYEQYF. The CDR3 region has the DNA TGTGCCAGCTCACCGTCTGGGGCCAGGGGGCCCTACGAGCAGTACTTC.

The J gene is TRBJ2-3, the V gene TRBV29-1; no reliable D call. This CDR3 contains 13 residues. The germline gives CDR1 SQVTM, CDR2 ANQGSEA. V shed 3 bases and J shed 2 bases, with 9 bases lying between them. The DNA of the CDR3 is TGCAGCGTTGAGAACAGATCCACAGATACGCAGTATTTT. Protein sequence: CSVENRSTDTQYF.

The J gene is TRBJ2-5, the V gene TRBV6-5, with D possibly matching TRBD2 (5 bases). V lost 0 bases to trimming and J lost 7 bases, with 6 bases between them. The CDR3 sequence is 12 residues long. Looked up from germline, CDR1 is MNHEY and CDR2 is SVGAGI. CDR3 nucleotides: TGTGCCAGCAGTTACTCTCGGGGGACCCAGTACTTC. Translating gives CASSYSRGTQYF.

The chain joins TRBV20-1 to TRBJ1-1; D might be TRBD1 (5 bases). The CDR3 runs to 16 residues. The germline CDR1 and CDR2 sequences are DFQATT and SNEGSKA (reference sequence). Deletions cut 3 bases from V and 7 bases from J, with 24 bases between. CDR3 amino acids: CSARPGGFMTGSEAFF. In nucleotides, the CDR3 is TGCAGTGCTAGGCCCGGGGGGTTTATGACGGGGAGTGAAGCTTTCTTT.

The chain carries TRBV6-5 and TRBJ2-1; D might be TRBD2 (6 bases). Per the germline V gene, CDR1 is MNHEY and CDR2 is SVGAGI. The CDR3 sequence is 14 residues long. Trimming removed 2 bases from V and 6 bases from J, with 11 bases in between. The CDR3 DNA reads as TGTGCCAGCAGTTACGGAGGGTCTGTCAATGAGCAGTTCTTC. Translating gives CASSYGGSVNEQFF.

This clonotype was found many times. CDR3 region: CASSIQGTPYNEQFF. The CDR3 bases are TGTGCCAGCAGCATACAGGGGACCCCCTACAATGAGCAGTTCTTC. The rearrangement uses TRBV12-3 or TRBV12-4 and TRBJ2-1, with TRBD1 matching over 7 bases. After removal of 6 bases from V and 2 bases from J, the junction contained 7 bases not matched to a gene. CDR3 length: 15 residues.

The chain has TRBV20-1 and TRBJ2-3; 9 bases align to TRBD2. The ends lost 3 bases at V and 2 bases at J; junction bases unmatched: 12. Germline loops: CDR1 DFQATT, CDR2 SNEGSKA (reference sequence). The length of the CDR3 is 17 residues. The CDR3 reads CSASGLAGDRATDTQYF. The DNA for the CDR3 is TGCAGTGCTAGTGGGTTAGCGGGGGATCGTGCCACAGATACGCAGTATTTT.

The sample holds many counts of this clonotype. The chain couples TRBV20-1 to TRBJ1-1; D not resolved. The germline CDR1 and CDR2 sequences are DFQATT and SNEGSKA (reference sequence). V dropped 6 bases and J dropped 0 bases, with 17 bases sitting between them. This CDR3 has 15 residues. The CDR3 region has the DNA TGCAGTGCCCGCGTACCGTGGAAACTGAACACTGAAGCTTTCTTT. Its protein product is CSARVPWKLNTEAFF.

In this sample, this clonotype turned up a few times. J is TRBJ1-5 and V is TRBV12-3 or TRBV12-4; 9 bases agree with TRBD1. The CDR3 spans 15 residues. The V and J ends lost 7 bases and 4 bases, in that order; junction bases with no gene match: 8. For the CDR3, the DNA is TGTGCCAGCACCCCCGGGACAGGGTTTAATCAGCCCCAGCATTTT. Protein: CASTPGTGFNQPQHF.

CDR3 sequence reads: CASSPSPLNEQFF. The CDR3 DNA reads TGTGCCAGCTCACCATCGCCCCTCAATGAGCAGTTCTTC. The chain uses TRBV18 and TRBJ2-1, with D unresolved. V lost 2 bases and J lost 6, with 8 bases in between. Germline values: CDR1 KGHSH, CDR2 LQKENI. The CDR3 spans 13 residues.

V and J are TRBV6-5 and TRBJ1-1; D is possibly TRBD1 (5 bases). V lost 2 bases and J 0 bases, leaving 13 bases between the germline ends. This CDR3 contains 16 residues. The germline gives CDR1 MNHEY, CDR2 SVGAGI. The chain's CDR3 is CASSYVAQVLNTEAFF. The CDR3 nucleotides are TGTGCCAGCAGTTACGTCGCACAGGTTCTGAACACTGAAGCTTTCTTT.

This clonotype has a count of ten or more. The rearrangement uses TRBV25-1 and TRBJ1-2; perhaps TRBD1 as D (5 bases). Trimming pared 7 bases from V and 7 bases from J, leaving 16 bases between. Per germline, CDR1 MGHDK and CDR2 SYGVNS. CDR3 length equals 13 residues. CDR3 residues: CASTPQGVGGYTF. CDR3 coding DNA: TGTGCCAGCACCCCCCAGGGTGTGGGTGGCTACACCTTC.

This clonotype was seen repeatedly, ten times or more. The chain combines TRBV6-2 or TRBV6-3 with TRBJ2-1; D may be TRBD1 (5 bases). Germline CDR1 MNHEY, CDR2 SVGEGT. V was clipped by 0 bases and J by 4 bases, with 13 bases between them. The CDR3 is made up of 16 amino acids. The CDR3 bases are TGTGCCAGCAGTTACTCGGTCAGGGCCGATTACAATGAGCAGTTCTTC. This codes for CASSYSVRADYNEQFF.

The sample holds a few counts of this clonotype. This chain links TRBV20-1 with TRBJ2-1; 9 bases are a match to TRBD2. Trimming cost V 6 bases and J 10 bases; bases outside gene matches: 16. Per germline, CDR1 DFQATT and CDR2 SNEGSKA (reference sequence). The CDR3 sequence is 15 residues long. As DNA, the CDR3 is TGCAGTGCAGAGACTAGCGGCGCGCCATATCTGGAGCAGTTCTTC. Translating gives CSAETSGAPYLEQFF.

The CDR3 region has the DNA TGCGCCAGCAGCCAAGAGCTCAGCTACGAGCAGTACTTC. This gives the protein CASSQELSYEQYF. The V gene is TRBV4-3, the J gene TRBJ2-7, with D hard to call. Germline values: CDR1 LGHNA, CDR2 YSLEER. Trimming shortened V by 0 bases and J by 3 bases, and 6 bases separated the two germline ends. The CDR3 is 13 residues long.

This clonotype was counted at least ten times. The chain carries TRBV3-1 and TRBJ2-7; D may be TRBD1 or TRBD2 (5 bases each). V lost 2 bases and J lost 1, with 15 bases in between. Germline assignment: CDR1 LGHDT and CDR2 YNNKEL (reference sequence). CDR3 length equals 16 residues. The DNA for the CDR3 is TGTGCCAGCAGCCAATACACGGGACCGCTATCCTACGAGCAGTACTTC. It encodes CASSQYTGPLSYEQYF.